This T cell receptor beta chain was sequenced in a study of CD8 T cells in Susac syndrome. The multiple sclerosis control cohort comprised treatment-naive individuals presenting with stable or active relapsing-remitting disease. In the case of this clonotype: What it recognizes is unknown.

General observations from the study: In its TCR sequencing and HLA analysis, the study acknowledged that the number of individuals was relatively small.

V was cut by 3 bases and J by 3 bases, with 12 bases left in between. This CDR3 is built from 14 residues. Reverse transcription of about 0.45 to 1 ug RNA was performed with random hexamers. TCRdb passed the immunoSEQ multiplex PCR reads through MiXCR, listing each CDR3 protein once. The sample lists more than 150,000 distinct CDR3 sequences; nearly 97% were seen once. This TCR came from a human donor with multiple sclerosis. Material: CD8+ T cells from PBMCs. The chain uses TRBV12-3 or TRBV12-4 and TRBJ2-7; no firm D call. CDR3 sequence (DNA): TGTGCCAGCAGTTTGATGTACCCGATCTACGAGCAGTACTTC. Translating it yields CASSLMYPIYEQYF.